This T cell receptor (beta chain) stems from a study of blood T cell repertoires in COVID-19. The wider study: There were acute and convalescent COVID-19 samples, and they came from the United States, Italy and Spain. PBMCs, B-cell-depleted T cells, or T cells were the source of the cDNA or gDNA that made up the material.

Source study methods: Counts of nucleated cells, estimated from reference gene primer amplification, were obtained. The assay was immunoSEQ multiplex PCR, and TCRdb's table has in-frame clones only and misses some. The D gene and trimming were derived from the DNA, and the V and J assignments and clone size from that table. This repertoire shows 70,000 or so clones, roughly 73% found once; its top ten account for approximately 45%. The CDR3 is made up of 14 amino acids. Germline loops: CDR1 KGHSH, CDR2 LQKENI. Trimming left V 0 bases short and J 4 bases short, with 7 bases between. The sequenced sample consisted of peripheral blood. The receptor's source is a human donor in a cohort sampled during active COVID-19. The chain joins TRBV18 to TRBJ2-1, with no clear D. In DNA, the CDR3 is TGTGCCAGCTCACCACCAGTCCGGTACAATGAGCAGTTCTTC. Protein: CASSPPVRYNEQFF.